A single sample gave rise to the 5 T cell receptor beta chains below, sequenced in a study of T-cell reconstitution after alpha-beta-depleted transplantation in children. The TCRbeta library incorporated unique molecular identifiers. TCRdb redid the calling of the PCR reads with MiXCR, one entry per CDR3 protein. Here the sample spans nearly 350,000 distinct CDR3 sequences, about a sixth being singletons. The sequencing used PBMCs, mostly from graft donor cells, collected 360 days after TCRalphabeta/CD19-depleted stem cell transplant. Receptor source: a male patient aged 2-15 years who had a stem cell transplant for acute lymphoblastic leukemia, so the T cells may come from the graft donor.

This clonotype has a count of ten or more. The J gene is TRBJ2-4, the V gene TRBV4-2; TRBD1 matches 11 bases. CDR3 size: 18 residues. The junction had 6 bases not matched to a gene; V was cut back by 2 bases and J by 0 bases. CDR1 and CDR2 (germline): LGHNA, YNFKEQ. This chain's CDR3 is CASSQTGTGGLAKNIQYF. CDR3 sequence (DNA): TGTGCCAGCAGCCAAACCGGGACAGGGGGTCTAGCCAAAAACATTCAGTACTTC.

This clonotype has more than one count but fewer than ten. The genes are TRBV11-2 and TRBJ2-3; 8 bases are a match to TRBD2. The CDR3 length is 18 residues. Germline V gene sequence: CDR1 SGHAT, CDR2 FQNNGV. The V gene end was trimmed by 4 bases and the J gene end by 1 base; junction bases not matched to a gene: 13. The CDR3 spells CASSSLPGLEFGTDTQYF. CDR3 DNA: TGTGCCAGCAGCTCCTTGCCGGGACTAGAGTTTGGCACAGATACGCAGTATTTT.

The V call is TRBV5-1, the J call TRBJ2-7; TRBD1 might be the D (5 bases). V was clipped by 4 bases and J by 4 bases, with 18 bases between them. This CDR3 has 15 amino acids. Per germline, CDR1 SGHRS and CDR2 YFSETQ. The CDR3 reads CASSNPGPHEYEQYF. CDR3 DNA sequence: TGCGCCAGCAGCAACCCAGGGCCTCACGAATACGAGCAGTACTTC.

The V call is TRBV28, the J call TRBJ2-7; 7 nucleotides match TRBD2. CDR1 and CDR2 from the germline V gene are MDHEN and SYDVKM. Trimming at V came to 3 bases and at J to 5 bases, leaving 13 bases not matched to a gene. The CDR3 consists of 16 residues. The CDR3 spells CASSLRVGTKIHEQYF. CDR3 in DNA: TGTGCCAGCAGTTTGCGGGTTGGGACTAAAATTCACGAGCAGTACTTC.

This clonotype occurred many times. The V and J genes are TRBV30 and TRBJ2-3; D remains unclear. The CDR3 loop spans 15 amino acids. CDR1 GTSNPN and CDR2 SVGIG come from the germline V gene (reference sequence). Trimming removed 3 bases at V and 6 bases at J, with 19 bases between. CDR3 sequence (DNA): TGTGCCTGGAGAGCCCGTCCGTCTCGGGCGGATACGCAGTATTTT. Its protein is CAWRARPSRADTQYF.